Sequencing of this TCR beta chain was carried out in a study of T cell repertoires in cytomegalovirus infection. At the level of the study: Epitope selection comprised recently identified HLA-C-restricted CMV epitopes and well-studied HLA-B-restricted CMV epitopes. From public TCR beta signatures came an indication of both CMV infection and matching HLA type.

In TCRdb, the reads were re-called with MiXCR into one record per CDR3 protein. The table has around 800,000 distinct CDR3 sequences, approximately 32% seen once; the top ten hold about an eighth. CDR3 length equals 17 residues. Germline V lookup: CDR1 SQVTM, CDR2 ANQGSEA. As for this clonotype: What it recognizes is unknown. The junction and the germline gene differ at one end; a read error may be behind it.

The rearrangement links TRBV29-1 to TRBJ2-1, with 14 nucleotides matching TRBD2. The sequence was collected from a human donor in good health (CMV status not recorded). Some clones in this sample may be carry-over from other donors' samples. The sequences come from cultured CD8+ T cells from PBMCs, collected from culture after CMV antigen stimulation. The CDR3 coding sequence is TGCAGCGTCGATGGGACTAGCGGGGGCGGCTCCTACAATGACCAGTTCTTC. Translation: CSVDGTSGGGSYNDQFF.